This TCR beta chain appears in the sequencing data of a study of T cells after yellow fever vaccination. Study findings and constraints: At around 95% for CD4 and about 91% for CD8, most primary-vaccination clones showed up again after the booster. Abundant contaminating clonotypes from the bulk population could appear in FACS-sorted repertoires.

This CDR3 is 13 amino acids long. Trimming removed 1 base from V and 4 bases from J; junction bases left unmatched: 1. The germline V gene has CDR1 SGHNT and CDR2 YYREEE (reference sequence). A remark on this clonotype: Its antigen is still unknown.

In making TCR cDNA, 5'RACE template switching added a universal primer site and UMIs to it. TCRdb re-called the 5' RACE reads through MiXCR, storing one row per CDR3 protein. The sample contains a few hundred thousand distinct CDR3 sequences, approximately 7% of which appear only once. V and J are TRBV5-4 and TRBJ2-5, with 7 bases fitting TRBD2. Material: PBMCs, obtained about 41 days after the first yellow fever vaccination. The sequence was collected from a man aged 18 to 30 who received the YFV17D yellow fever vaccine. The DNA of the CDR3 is TGTGCCAGCAGCTTGCCTAGCGGAGAGACCCAGTACTTC. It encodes CASSLPSGETQYF.